The next 9 T cell receptor beta chains were all read from a single sample in a study of cytomegalovirus exposure and HLA in healthy donors. 60 Vbeta and 13 Jbeta primers were used in PCR. Sequencing used immunoSEQ multiplex PCR; TCRdb keeps in-frame clones, though not all of them. The repertoire consists of tens of thousands of clones, with approximately 79% occurring once and the leading ten covering over 3%. Sequenced input: PBMCs. All receptors derive from a woman between 40 and 50 years old in good health and CMV-seronegative.

This clone was recorded a few times. This sequence joins TRBV4-1 and TRBJ2-2; D is possibly TRBD2 (6 bases). This CDR3 region has 14 residues. CDR1 MGHRA and CDR2 YSYEKL come from the germline V gene. Trimming took off 1 base at V and 3 bases at J, with 6 bases between the two ends. CDR3 region: CASSQAGDTGELFF. The CDR3 DNA follows: TGCGCCAGCAGCCAAGCGGGGGACACCGGGGAGCTGTTTTTT.

The chain combines TRBV29-1 with TRBJ2-2; a weak D match, TRBD2 (5 bases). With 7 bases removed from V and 6 bases from J, the gap between germline ends came to 12 bases. CDR1 SQVTM and CDR2 ANQGSEA come from the germline V gene. This CDR3 is 12 amino acids long. The CDR3 region has the DNA TGCAGCGCGAAGGACTGGGCCGGGGAGCTGTTTTTT. Protein: CSAKDWAGELFF.

This chain joins TRBV9 and TRBJ2-5; 7 nucleotides align to TRBD2. The CDR3 spans 14 residues. Germline V gene sequence: CDR1 SGDLS, CDR2 YYNGEE. Trimming took 2 bases from V and 5 from J; bases not matched to a gene: 6. CDR3: CASSVGGNVETQYF. CDR3 nucleotide sequence: TGTGCCAGCAGCGTGGGGGGGAATGTCGAGACCCAGTACTTC.

The J gene is TRBJ1-4, the V gene TRBV12-5; the match to TRBD1 covers 11 bases. Germline V gene data show CDR1 as LGHNT and CDR2 as FRNRAP. This CDR3 is 14 amino acids long. Trimming removed 4 bases from V and 10 bases from J; junction bases left unmatched: 5. DNA of the CDR3: TGTGCTAGTGGTTCGTCTGGACAGGGGGCAAAACTGTTTTTT. This codes for CASGSSGQGAKLFF.

This clone was observed many times. The rearrangement joins TRBV12-5 to TRBJ1-5, with unresolved D. This CDR3 spans 19 amino acids. V lost 0 bases and J 1 base, leaving 19 bases between the germline ends. Germline V lookup: CDR1 LGHNT, CDR2 FRNRAP. CDR3 bases: TGTGCTAGTGGTTTGGTACTGTTCGGTTTGGGCCGGAGCAATCAGCCCCAGCATTTT. It yields the protein CASGLVLFGLGRSNQPQHF.

In this sample, this clone turned up once. The chain joins TRBV6-5 to TRBJ1-5; TRBD1 matches 8 bases. There are 15 residues in the CDR3. The germline V gene has CDR1 MNHEY and CDR2 SVGAGI. Germline trimming cut 5 bases from V and 4 bases from J; bases unmatched to any gene: 7. The CDR3 DNA reads as TGTGCCAGCAGTCCTACGACAGGGGATAATCAGCCCCAGCATTTT. Its translation: CASSPTTGDNQPQHF.

The V call is TRBV5-8, the J call TRBJ2-2, with D possibly matching TRBD1 (6 bases). Germline V CDR1 and CDR2: SGHTS, YDEGEE. The CDR3 runs to 14 residues. V lost 6 bases to trimming and J lost 1 base, with 10 bases between them. The chain's CDR3 is CASMAQGNTGELFF. CDR3 coding DNA: TGTGCCAGCATGGCACAGGGGAACACCGGGGAGCTGTTTTTT.

This clone was detected only a few times. This sequence joins TRBV15 and TRBJ1-2, with D unclear. V lost 3 bases and J lost 8, with 13 bases in between. This CDR3 is 13 amino acids long. The germline gives CDR1 LNHNV, CDR2 YYDKDF (reference sequence). Here the CDR3 reads CATSRGFDGGYTF. CDR3 nucleotide sequence: TGTGCCACCAGCAGGGGCTTCGATGGAGGCTACACCTTC.

This clone was observed a single time. This chain links TRBV5-8 with TRBJ1-6; weak D call: TRBD1 (5 bases). The germline CDR1 and CDR2 sequences are SGHTS and YDEGEE. This CDR3 is 18 amino acids long. The germline V and J ends were trimmed by 4 bases and 2 bases, with 19 bases remaining between them. The CDR3 nucleotides read TGTGCCAGCAGCCTCCCCTGGGGCAGGACTACCTATAATTCACCCCTCCACTTT. Encoded protein: CASSLPWGRTTYNSPLHF.